The T cell receptor beta chain described here comes from a study of beta chain features in type 1 diabetes. Study-level background: Patient and healthy donor groups were alike in age, gender and cell yields.

Isolated RNA was reverse transcribed in full, so expressed TCRB transcripts were sequenced. Naive, central memory and regulatory T cell samples averaged approximately 3.5 million immunoSEQ reads each. Data came from immunoSEQ multiplex PCR; TCRdb stores just in-frame clones and leaves some out. The repertoire holds a few hundred thousand clones, with around 9.6% as singletons. Study-wide results and caveats: Naive, central memory and regulatory TCRB repertoires appeared more similar among patients than healthy donors. People with Type 1 diabetes carried modestly yet significantly shorter TCRB CDR3s in all four CD4+ subsets.

CD4+ naive, central memory, regulatory and stem cell-like memory subsets were isolated by sorting on CD45RO/CCR7/CD25/CD127/CD95/CD27. Per the germline V gene, CDR1 is SGHTA and CDR2 is FQGTGA. The CDR3 totals 15 residues. V lost 0 bases and J lost 4; bases outside the gene matches: 2. Of note for this clone: Its antigen is undetermined.

Material: central memory CD4+ T cells from blood. The receptor's source is a man in his thirties or forties with type 1 diabetes. J is TRBJ2-5 and V is TRBV7-3; 10 nucleotides align to TRBD1. This chain's CDR3 is CASSLTGTGVETQYF. CDR3 bases: TGTGCCAGCAGCTTAACAGGGACAGGGGTAGAGACCCAGTACTTC. The variable domain in full, completed from reference TRBV7-3 and TRBJ2-5, reads GAGVSQTPSNKVTEKGKYVELRCDPISGHTALYWYRQSLGQGPEFLIYFQGTGAADDSGLPNDRFFAVRPEGSVSTLKIQRTERGDSAVYLCASSLTGTGVETQYFGPGTRLLVL.